This TCR beta chain was captured by sequencing in a study of regulatory T cells in long-lasting Graves disease. Findings and limits, study-wide: Persistent disease samples used TRBV28, TRBJ1-2 and TRBJ2-5 preferentially. Newly diagnosed patients shared approximately 1,000 public clonotypes; persistent patients shared approximately 2,700.

This clonotype was detected ten times or more. Its antigen remains unidentified. Germline loops: CDR1 MNHNS, CDR2 SASEGT. This CDR3 has 13 residues. The J segment lost 10 bases and the V segment lost 10 bases, leaving 5 bases of the junction unmatched. Time point denoted: newly diagnosed GD, antithyroid drugs for less than 3 months. From PBMCs, RNA was extracted and then used to make the TCR library. The guidelines of the American Thyroid Association were the basis for diagnosing Graves' disease. Patients were enrolled at an endocrinology department in Xi'an, China. TCR beta libraries were built with iRepertoire HTBI primers and Arm-PCR of CDR3 regions. TCRdb processed the multiplex PCR reads anew with MiXCR; each CDR3 protein has one entry. The table has around 400,000 distinct CDR3 sequences, about 16% seen once.

V and J are TRBV6-1 and TRBJ1-6; 12 bases are a match to TRBD1. The sequence was collected from a female donor with Graves disease. The sample here was peripheral blood mononuclear cells (PBMCs), taken at new diagnosis, from a patient treated with antithyroid drugs. The CDR3 spells CATRGTGGSPLHF. For the CDR3, the DNA is TGTGCCACCAGGGGGACAGGGGGCTCACCCCTCCACTTT.